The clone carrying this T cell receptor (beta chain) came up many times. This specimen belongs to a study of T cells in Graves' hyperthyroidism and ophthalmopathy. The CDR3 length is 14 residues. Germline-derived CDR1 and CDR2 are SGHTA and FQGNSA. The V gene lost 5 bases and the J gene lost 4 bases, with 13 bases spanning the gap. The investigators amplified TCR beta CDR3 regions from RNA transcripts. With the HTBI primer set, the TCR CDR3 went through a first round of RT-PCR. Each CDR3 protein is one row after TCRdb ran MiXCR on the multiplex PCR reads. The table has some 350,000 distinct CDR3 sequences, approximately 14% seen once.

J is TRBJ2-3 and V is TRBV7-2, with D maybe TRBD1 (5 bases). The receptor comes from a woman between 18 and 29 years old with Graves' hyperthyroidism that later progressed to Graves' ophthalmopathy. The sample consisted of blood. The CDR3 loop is CASSLSRVSDTQYF. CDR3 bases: TGTGCCAGCAGCCTCAGCAGGGTCTCAGATACGCAGTATTTT.